A selection of T cell receptor beta chains follows, all from one sample in a study of T-cell memory formation after mild COVID-19. TCRdb re-called the 5' RACE reads through MiXCR, storing one row per CDR3 protein. The repertoire includes around 530,000 distinct CDR3 sequences, 20% to 25% of them detected once, and about 8.4% sits in the top ten. Sequenced input: PBMCs or a T cell subset sorted from them (not recorded which). Receptors originate from an adult woman who had mild COVID-19 (a few samples of this study predate the infection). Cell type and time point are not known. Each CDR3 is given with its conserved first and last residue. A D gene is named only where the DNA matches it firmly. Some rows have no size entry. The others give once, few or many, or a class for an expanded clone.

clone size	J gene	D gene	V gene	CDR3 protein	CDR3 DNA
NA	TRBJ1-1	NA	TRBV12-3/TRBV12-4	CASSFGFAGAFF	TGTGCCAGCAGTTTTGGGTTTGCGGGGGCTTTCTTT
NA	TRBJ2-6	NA	TRBV29-1	CSVAGIGANVLTF	TGCAGCGTTGCAGGGATTGGGGCCAACGTCCTGACTTTC
NA	TRBJ2-7	NA	TRBV12-3/TRBV12-4	CASSSSREQYF	TGTGCCAGCAGTTCATCCCGGGAGCAGTACTTC
many	TRBJ2-1	NA	TRBV5-1	CASRLGGNEQFF	TGCGCCAGCAGGTTAGGGGGAAATGAGCAGTTCTTC
NA	TRBJ2-3	TRBD2	TRBV5-6	CASSWRGAGGDTQYF	TGTGCCAGCAGCTGGAGAGGTGCGGGGGGAGATACGCAGTATTTT
NA	TRBJ1-1	NA	TRBV20-1	CSASAAGRKNTEAFF	TGCAGTGCTAGTGCGGCGGGGCGTAAGAACACTGAAGCTTTCTTT
NA	TRBJ2-3	NA	TRBV7-3	CASSSDRISGDTQYF	TGTGCCAGCAGCTCCGACAGGATTTCGGGAGATACGCAGTATTTT
NA	TRBJ1-1	NA	TRBV6-5	CASSRRQMTFF	TGTGCCAGCAGCCGGCGGCAGATGACTTTCTTT
few	TRBJ2-5	NA	TRBV7-8	CASSLAWGAGETQYF	TGTGCCAGCAGCTTAGCGTGGGGGGCAGGGGAGACCCAGTACTTC
few	TRBJ2-3	NA	TRBV4-3	CASSQEVGSGSTDTQYF	TGCGCCAGCAGCCAAGAAGTGGGTAGCGGTAGCACAGATACGCAGTATTTT
few	TRBJ2-3	TRBD2	TRBV7-2	CASSKRGGGTDTQYF	TGTGCCAGCAGCAAGCGGGGGGGCGGAACAGATACGCAGTATTTT
few	TRBJ2-1	TRBD2	TRBV4-1	CASSQEVGLVYNEQFF	TGCGCCAGCAGCCAAGAAGTCGGACTAGTGTACAATGAGCAGTTCTTC